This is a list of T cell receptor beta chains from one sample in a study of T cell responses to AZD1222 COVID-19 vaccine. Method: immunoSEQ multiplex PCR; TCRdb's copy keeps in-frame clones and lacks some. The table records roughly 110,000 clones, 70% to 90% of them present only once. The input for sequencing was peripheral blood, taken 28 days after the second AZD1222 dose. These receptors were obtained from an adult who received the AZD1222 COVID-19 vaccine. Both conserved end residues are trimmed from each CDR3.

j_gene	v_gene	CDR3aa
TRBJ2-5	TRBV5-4	ASSLGGSVPRQETQY
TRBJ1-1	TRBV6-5	ASSLGPMNTEAF
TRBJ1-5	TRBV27	ASRENRDTYQPQH
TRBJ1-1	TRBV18	ASSPQTGDTEAF
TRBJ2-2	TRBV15	ATSRGVGQVTGELF
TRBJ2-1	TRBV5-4	ASSGGLAGIYNEQF
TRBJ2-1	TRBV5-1	ASSSGQGFYNEQF
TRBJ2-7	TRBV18	ASSPQTDVSAEQY
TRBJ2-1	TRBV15	ATSRVAGLYNEQF
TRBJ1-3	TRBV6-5	ASSSGTGTSGNTIY
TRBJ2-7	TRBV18	ASSPGDSEYEQY
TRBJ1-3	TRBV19	ASSILHSSSGNTIY
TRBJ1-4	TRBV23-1	ASSPPRLTGLSEKLF
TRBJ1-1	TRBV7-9	ASSLLGDTEAF
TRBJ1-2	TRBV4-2	ASSPGDRGTHGYT
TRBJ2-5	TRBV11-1	ASSAQGWETQY
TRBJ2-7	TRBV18	ASSPRSTGGYEQY
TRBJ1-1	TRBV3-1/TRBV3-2	ASSQTPTEAF
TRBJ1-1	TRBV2	ASSGTGATEAF
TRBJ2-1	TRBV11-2	ASSTSGGYSYNEQF
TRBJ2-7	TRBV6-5	ASSYSEGVYEQY
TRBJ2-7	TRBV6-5	ASSYGGSYEQY
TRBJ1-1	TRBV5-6	ASSLGGGAEAF
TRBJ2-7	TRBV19	ASSIVLDLDSYEQY
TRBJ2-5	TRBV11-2	ASSSGQSSNRRY
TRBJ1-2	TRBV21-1	ASSKAGGRDYGYT
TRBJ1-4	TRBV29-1	SVEGLPGTTNEKLF
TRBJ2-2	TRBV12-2	ASRLDEYGELF
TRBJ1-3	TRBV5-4	ASSFLGGSGNTIY
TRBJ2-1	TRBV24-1	ATSTLGTGEGQF
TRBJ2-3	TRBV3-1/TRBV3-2	ASSRESGTSGADTQY
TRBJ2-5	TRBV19	ASSLPGGGQETQY
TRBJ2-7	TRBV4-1	ASSQVPQGSVHEQY
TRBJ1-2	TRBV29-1	SVGMTGDSFGYT
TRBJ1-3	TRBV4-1	ASSQDSGQGGGNTIY
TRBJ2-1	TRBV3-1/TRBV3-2	ASSPSGGTLYNEQF
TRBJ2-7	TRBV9	ASSVEVGYEQY
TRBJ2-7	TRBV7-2	ASSFLAGIYEQY
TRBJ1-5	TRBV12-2	ASRLRQRGGTSNQPQH
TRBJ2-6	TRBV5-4	ASSGIPSSGANVLT
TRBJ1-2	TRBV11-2	ASSAFVMGPDYGYT
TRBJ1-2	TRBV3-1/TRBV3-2	ASSQGGQSYGYT
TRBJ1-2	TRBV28	ASSQPELNYGYT
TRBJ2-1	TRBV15	ATSRDMRSSYNEQF
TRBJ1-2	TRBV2	ASSENTANYGYT
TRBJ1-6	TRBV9	ASARGGLNNSPLH
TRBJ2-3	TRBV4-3	ASSQGLASTDTQY
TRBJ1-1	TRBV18	ASSPLPRGLTEAF
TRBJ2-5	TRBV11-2	ASSPTAGSWETQY
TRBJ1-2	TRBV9	ASSAIQTPLGYT
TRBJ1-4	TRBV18	ASSSSTGGFEKLF
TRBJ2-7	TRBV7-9	ASRRSGNVGEQY
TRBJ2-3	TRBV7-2	ASSYTTAAGGRTDTQY
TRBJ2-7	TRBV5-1	ASSPGAATYEQY
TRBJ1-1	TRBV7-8	ASSWTPTGPEAF
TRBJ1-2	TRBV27	ASYTGSYGYT
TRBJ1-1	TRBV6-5	ASSYGWASNTEAF
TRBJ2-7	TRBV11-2	ASSLTDQAYEQY
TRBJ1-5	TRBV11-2	ASSLDFSPAQPQH